The clone carrying this TCR beta chain was seen just once. This specimen includes other DNA sequences encoding the same CDR3. These data are taken from a study of shared clonotypes between healthy human individuals. Germline V gives CDR1 SGHRS, CDR2 YFSETQ. V was clipped by 3 bases and J by 5 bases; unmatched bases: 4. The length of the CDR3 is 14 residues. Each replicate PCR on the sorted subsets used around 200 ng DNA (approximately 33,000 T cell genomes). Original analysis: Filtering differed since immunoSEQ provided only junctions, with no quality scores. Clones were read by immunoSEQ multiplex PCR, and TCRdb kept only the in-frame ones, dropping some. Clone size and V and J calls were adopted from that table, with D and trimming inferred from the DNA. The repertoire consists of a few million clones, with nearly 97% occurring once and the leading ten covering around 0.13%. Nashville, Tennessee was home to all donors, who were Caucasian adults.

Sequenced sample: naive CD4+ T cells sorted from blood. Subset defined: CD45RA+ positively selected. This clonotype was sampled from a man in his late teens or twenties in good health. V is TRBV5-1 and J is TRBJ2-7; 11 bases align to TRBD1. The CDR3 protein is CASSSGQGVHEQYF. CDR3 nucleotides: TGCGCCAGCAGCTCGGGACAGGGGGTCCACGAGCAGTACTTC.